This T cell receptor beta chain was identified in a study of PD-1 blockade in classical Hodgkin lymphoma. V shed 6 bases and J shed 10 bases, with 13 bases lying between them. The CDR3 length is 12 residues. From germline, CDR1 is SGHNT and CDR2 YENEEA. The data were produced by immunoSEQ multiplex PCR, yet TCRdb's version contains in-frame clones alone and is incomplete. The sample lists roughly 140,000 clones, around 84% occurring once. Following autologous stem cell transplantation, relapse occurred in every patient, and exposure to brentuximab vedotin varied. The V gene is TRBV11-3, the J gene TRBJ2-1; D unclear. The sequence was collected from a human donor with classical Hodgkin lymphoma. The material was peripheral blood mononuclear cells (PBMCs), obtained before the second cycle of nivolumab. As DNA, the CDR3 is TGTGCCAGCAGTTCCCTAACCGGGGAGCAGTTCTTC. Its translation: CASSSLTGEQFF.